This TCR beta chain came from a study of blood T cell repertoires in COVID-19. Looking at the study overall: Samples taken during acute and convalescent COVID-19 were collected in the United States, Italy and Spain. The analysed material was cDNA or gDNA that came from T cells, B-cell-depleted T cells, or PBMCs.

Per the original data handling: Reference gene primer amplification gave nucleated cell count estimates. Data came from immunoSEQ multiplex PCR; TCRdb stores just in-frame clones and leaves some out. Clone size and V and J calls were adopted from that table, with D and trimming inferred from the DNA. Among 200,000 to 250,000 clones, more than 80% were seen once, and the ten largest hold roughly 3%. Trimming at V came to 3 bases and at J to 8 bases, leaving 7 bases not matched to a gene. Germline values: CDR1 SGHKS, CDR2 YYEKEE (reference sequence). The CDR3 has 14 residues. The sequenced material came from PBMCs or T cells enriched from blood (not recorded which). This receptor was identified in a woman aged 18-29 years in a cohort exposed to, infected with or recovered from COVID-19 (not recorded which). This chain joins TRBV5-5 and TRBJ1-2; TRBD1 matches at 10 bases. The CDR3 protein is CASSSATGGLGYTF. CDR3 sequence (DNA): TGTGCCAGCAGCTCAGCGACAGGGGGCTTAGGCTACACCTTC.